Listed here are 18 T cell receptor beta chains from one sample, sequenced in a study of technical replicates of blood from a handful of donors. Assay: immunoSEQ multiplex PCR; the TCRdb copy retains only in-frame clones and omits some. The data hold about 66,000 clones, with approximately 87% observed a single time. The sample comprised PBMCs. Receptors originate from a human donor in good health. Some clones in this sample may be carry-over from other donors' samples.

The chain uses TRBV7-9 and TRBJ1-4; D is possibly TRBD1 (5 bases). Trimming removed 5 bases at V and 7 bases at J, with 17 bases between. From germline, CDR1 is SEHNR and CDR2 FQNEAQ (reference sequence). This CDR3 has 15 amino acids. DNA of the CDR3: TGTGCCAGCAGCCTAGGGCTTACTCAGGGTGAAAAACTGTTTTTT. Translating it yields CASSLGLTQGEKLFF.

The chain uses TRBV11-2 and TRBJ2-2; 7 nucleotides line up with TRBD2. Germline CDR1 reads SGHAT; CDR2 reads FQNNGV. The CDR3 spans 17 residues. J lost 6 bases, V lost 0 bases, and 10 bases had no gene match. The CDR3 nucleotides are TGTGCCAGCAGCTTAGAATCCCCAGCGGGAAGGGCCGGGGAGCTGTTTTTT. This gives the protein CASSLESPAGRAGELFF.

The chain links TRBV5-4 to TRBJ2-7; D possibly corresponds to TRBD2 (7 bases). Germline CDR1 is SGHNT and CDR2 is YYREEE (reference sequence). Trimming cost V 3 bases and J 4 bases, with 17 bases left between them. The CDR3 is 15 amino acids. CDR3 residues: CASSSTRGAEYEQYF. CDR3 nucleotide sequence: TGTGCCAGCAGCTCTACACGGGGGGCGGAGTACGAGCAGTACTTC.

The rearrangement uses TRBV13 and TRBJ2-7, with TRBD1 as a possible D gene (5 bases). Per germline, CDR1 PRHDT and CDR2 FYEKMQ (reference sequence). The V end was cut by 1 base, the J end by 6 bases, with 10 bases between. The CDR3 sequence is 13 residues long. The CDR3 here is CASSLEGAPEQYF. The CDR3 coding sequence is TGTGCCAGCAGCTTAGAAGGGGCCCCCGAGCAGTACTTC. Full variable domain (rest looked up from reference TRBV13 and TRBJ2-7): AAGVIQSPRHLIKEKRETATLKCYPIPRHDTVYWYQQGPGQDPQFLISFYEKMQSDKGSIPDRFSAQQFSDYHSELNMSSLELGDSALYFCASSLEGAPEQYFGPGTRLTVT.

J is TRBJ1-5 and V is TRBV10-3, with 8 bases aligning to TRBD1. The length of the CDR3 is 14 residues. The germline V gene encodes CDR1 ENHRY and CDR2 SYGVKD. The V and J ends lost 5 bases and 6 bases, in that order; junction bases with no gene match: 6. The CDR3: CAISTVTGVQPQHF. CDR3 sequence (DNA): TGTGCCATCAGTACCGTGACAGGGGTTCAGCCCCAGCATTTT.

The chain employs TRBV7-9 and TRBJ2-2; possibly TRBD1 for D (6 bases). The V and J ends lost 5 bases and 0 bases respectively, with 13 bases between them. The CDR3 sequence is 16 residues long. The germline V gene encodes CDR1 SEHNR and CDR2 FQNEAQ (reference sequence). This chain's CDR3 is CASSRGGGANTGELFF. CDR3 nucleotide sequence: TGTGCCAGCAGCCGAGGGGGTGGGGCGAACACCGGGGAGCTGTTTTTT.

This chain uses TRBV4-2 with TRBJ2-2; TRBD2 might be the D (6 bases). Trimming took off 2 bases at V and 4 bases at J, with 20 bases between the two ends. Germline values: CDR1 LGHNA, CDR2 YNFKEQ. CDR3 length: 18 amino acids. The CDR3 protein is CASSQFPRLGSSTGELFF. DNA of the CDR3: TGTGCCAGCAGCCAATTCCCCCGACTAGGCTCGAGCACCGGGGAGCTGTTTTTT.

This chain connects TRBV21-1 to TRBJ2-1; the table's D call, TRBD2, has no DNA check behind it. TRBV21-1 constitutes a pseudogene. The CDR3 extends over 14 amino acids. The CDR3 coding sequence is TGTGCCAGCAACCGGGGAGTCTCCTACAATGAGCAGTTCTTC. Amino acids: CASNRGVSYNEQFF.

The genes are TRBV7-2 and TRBJ2-7; 11 positions match TRBD2. The germline V gene encodes CDR1 SGHTA and CDR2 FQGNSA. CDR3 length: 14 amino acids. V shed 7 bases and J 2 bases; nucleotides not matched to a gene: 4. CDR3 DNA: TGTGCCAGCACCCTGACTAGCGGGGCCTACGAGCAGTACTTC. Its protein is CASTLTSGAYEQYF.

The rearrangement joins TRBV7-8 to TRBJ2-6; no firm D call. Germline CDR1 SGHVS, CDR2 FQNEAQ. Trimming left V 1 base short and J 1 base short, with 8 bases between. This CDR3 contains 16 residues. The CDR3 sequence: CASSLGEYSGANVLTF. CDR3 DNA: TGTGCCAGCAGCTTAGGAGAGTATTCTGGGGCCAACGTCCTGACTTTC. The full variable domain, with the rest looked up from reference TRBV7-8 and TRBJ2-6, is GAGVSQSPRYKVAKRGQDVALRCDPISGHVSLFWYQQALGQGPEFLTYFQNEAQLDKSGLPSDRFFAERPEGSVSTLKIQRTQQEDSAVYLCASSLGEYSGANVLTFGAGSRLTVL.

The chain uses TRBV2 and TRBJ2-2, with D perhaps TRBD2 (6 bases). Germline lookup yields CDR1 SNHLY and CDR2 FYNNEI. This CDR3 is built from 17 residues. The V end lost 8 bases, the J end lost 6 bases, and 25 bases lay between the germline ends. The CDR3: CASPPVGRGVWAGELFF. The CDR3 DNA reads as TGTGCCAGCCCCCCCGTTGGGCGGGGAGTTTGGGCCGGGGAGCTGTTTTTT.

The chain couples TRBV7-9 to TRBJ2-7; 9 bases are shared with TRBD1. Per germline, CDR1 SEHNR and CDR2 FQNEAQ (reference sequence). V shed 7 bases, J shed 2 bases, and the junction held 9 bases outside the gene matches. This CDR3 is 15 amino acids long. CDR3 protein: CASTGQGHSPYEQYF. CDR3 sequence (DNA): TGTGCCAGCACCGGACAGGGGCACTCCCCCTACGAGCAGTACTTC.

The chain recombines TRBV9 with TRBJ2-1, with 11 bases identical to TRBD2. Unmatched junction bases numbered 7, after V lost 3 bases and J lost 5 bases. The CDR3 is 16 amino acids. The germline CDR1 and CDR2 sequences are SGDLS and YYNGEE. CDR3 residues: CASSAGTSGYNNEQFF. DNA for the CDR3: TGTGCCAGCAGCGCCGGGACTAGCGGTTACAACAATGAGCAGTTCTTC.

V and J are TRBV25-1 and TRBJ2-7; 10 bases line up with TRBD1. Losses at the gene ends were 11 bases for V and 6 bases for J; bases not matched to a gene: 10. The CDR3 consists of 13 residues. Germline V gives CDR1 MGHDK, CDR2 SYGVNS. The CDR3 spells CAAQDRGTLEQYF. CDR3 bases: TGTGCCGCTCAGGACAGGGGGACCCTCGAGCAGTACTTC.

The chain links TRBV11-2 to TRBJ1-1; 8 bases align to TRBD1. The germline CDR1 and CDR2 sequences are SGHAT and FQNNGV. V lost 4 bases and J lost 1; bases outside the gene matches: 5. The CDR3 covers 15 residues. The CDR3 region is CASSSSGTGNTEAFF. The CDR3 DNA is TGTGCCAGCAGCTCATCCGGGACAGGGAACACTGAAGCTTTCTTT. The variable domain in full, completed from reference TRBV11-2 and TRBJ1-1, reads EAGVAQSPRYKIIEKRQSVAFWCNPISGHATLYWYQQILGQGPKLLIQFQNNGVVDDSQLPKDRFSAERLKGVDSTLKIQPAKLEDSAVYLCASSSSGTGNTEAFFGQGTRLTVV.

V and J are TRBV5-4 and TRBJ1-6; TRBD1 agrees at 7 bases. The trim removed 4 bases at V and 7 bases at J, leaving 8 bases unmatched. The CDR3 loop spans 15 amino acids. CDR1 is SGHNT and CDR2 is YYREEE in the germline V gene (reference sequence). The CDR3 region is CASSADRVQNSPLHF. The CDR3, as DNA: TGTGCCAGCAGCGCCGACAGGGTTCAGAATTCACCCCTCCACTTT.

This sequence joins TRBV27 and TRBJ1-3, with D possibly being TRBD1 (6 bases). Germline assignment: CDR1 MNHEY and CDR2 SMNVEV (reference sequence). V was pared by 3 bases and J by 3 bases, with 12 bases between. This CDR3 contains 15 residues. CDR3 nucleotides: TGTGCCAGCAGTTTCGGCAGGGGAAATGGAAACACCATATATTTT. Translation: CASSFGRGNGNTIYF.

V is TRBV4-1 and J is TRBJ1-4, with 9 nucleotides matching TRBD1. Germline values: CDR1 MGHRA, CDR2 YSYEKL. The J segment lost 12 bases and the V segment lost 4 bases, leaving 12 bases of the junction unmatched. CDR3 length: 15 amino acids. CDR3 sequence (DNA): TGCGCCAGCAGCCGACTAACAGGGGGCCCTGGAGAACTGTTTTTT. It encodes CASSRLTGGPGELFF.